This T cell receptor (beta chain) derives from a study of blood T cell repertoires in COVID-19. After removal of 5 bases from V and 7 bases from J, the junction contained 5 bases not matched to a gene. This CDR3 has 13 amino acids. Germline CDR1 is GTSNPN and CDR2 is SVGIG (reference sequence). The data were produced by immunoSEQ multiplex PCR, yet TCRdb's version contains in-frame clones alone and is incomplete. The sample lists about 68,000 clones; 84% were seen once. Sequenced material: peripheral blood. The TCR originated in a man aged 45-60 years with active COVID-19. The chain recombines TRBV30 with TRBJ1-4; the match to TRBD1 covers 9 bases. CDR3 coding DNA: TGTGCCTGGGCCACAGGGGGCACTGAAAAACTGTTTTTT. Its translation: CAWATGGTEKLFF.